The present entry profiles one TCR beta chain with its context. This clone showed up just a few times. What this receptor recognizes is not known. One base away there is no much larger clone; base qualities are not given. These data are taken from a study of T cell responses to AZD1222 COVID-19 vaccine (TCRdb year 2021). Looking at the study overall: AZD1222 recipients with second doses at about 4 weeks or about 12 weeks were pooled, because spike-specific TCR depth and breadth did not differ between schedules. TCR sequencing was performed for 230 to 250 trial participants, of whom about 200 were given two doses of AZD1222 and around 25 were given two doses of MenACWY control vaccine. Enrollment into the trials was organized by age into subgroups of 18-55, 56-69 and 70-plus years, and those subgroups contained roughly 150, 30 and 60 TCR-sequenced participants, respectively. Study-level results and caveats: A significant rise in spike-specific TCR breadth and depth was observed after two AZD1222 doses relative to day 0 and relative to MenACWY recipients. In the small 56-69-year group, the increase in depth fell short of significance, most likely because of low power. Because no samples from the day 14 peak response were available, repertoires could be characterized only after the peak T cell response. Only a handful of AZD1222 recipients were SARS-CoV-2 seropositive at baseline, limiting conclusions about previously exposed vaccinees. Vaccine-associated CD4 TCRs spanned the whole spike protein, with dominant responses in regions 160-218 and 743-854. Reportedly, almost half of the unique spike-specific TCRs recognized epitopes lying outside the regions that are mutated in the B.1.351 and B.1.1.7 variants. Participants were mostly white British and included more females than males, and it was suggested by the authors that clonal diversity may have been underestimated.

The label giving this sample's time point can be read as: baseline before first vaccination. Samples from vaccinated people were obtained from the UK trials COV001 and COV002, which included a single-blind randomized controlled phase 2/3 trial of AZD1222 (ChAdOx1 nCoV-19) in healthy adults. Trial participant PBMC samples were collected at day 0 and day 28 after the second dose for TCRbeta chain sequencing. The CDR3 regions of human TCRbeta chains were analyzed by immunosequencing. Per the source publication's procedure: TCRs in the repertoires were matched against a reference library of SARS-CoV-2-specific TCRs that had been generated with the MIRA antigen-specificity platform. Breadth was defined as the fraction of unique TCRs that were SARS-CoV-2-associated. Depth was defined as the fraction of total T cells that were SARS-CoV-2-associated. Using the MIRA data, each spike-specific TCR was mapped to the spike region that the TCR reacts to and placed in a CD4 or CD8 class. Log10-transformed breadth and depth values were compared by one-way ANOVA with Sidak's multiple comparisons tests. TCRdb carries this immuneACCESS record with in-frame sequences only. Its versions omit some clonotypes, under half of them owing to an unresolved V gene in the studies checked, with the rest unexplained. V and J calls and clone size are copied from that table; D and trimming were computed from the DNA. The sample includes about 120,000 clones, with more than 85% observed a single time. Of the sample, 2.4% is held by the ten largest clones.

The junction carries 19 bases between V and J, which are trimmed by 0 bases and 10 bases respectively. The CDR3, cysteine through phenylalanine, is 17 amino acids long. The DNA shown is the 51-base CDR3, in frame from base 1. The CDR1 and CDR2 encoded by the germline V gene are SGHVS and FQNEAQ. This TCR was recovered from an adult in good health. The input for sequencing was peripheral blood, taken on day 0 of AZD1222 vaccination. The receptor chain draws on TRBV7-8 and TRBJ1-6; no D segment can be confidently identified. CDR3 region: CASSLAGNSGLVSPLHF. The sequenced DNA: TGTGCCAGCAGCTTAGCGGGGAATTCTGGATTAGTATCACCCCTCCACTTT.